Each of the 15 T cell receptor beta chains below was sequenced from the same sample in a study of CD8+ T cells in alopecia areata. Extraction of RNA preceded its reverse transcription into cDNA, which served as the sequencing template. TCRdb's table, derived via immunoSEQ multiplex PCR, lists solely in-frame clones and lacks some. This table has roughly 180,000 clones, roughly 50% appearing once. Documented treatment: oral pan-JAK inhibitor, 5-10 mg twice daily. Sequenced here: CD8+ T cells sorted from blood, sampled at week 24, from a patient treated with tofacitinib. Every receptor here comes from a human donor with alopecia areata.

In its sample, this clone was seen a few times. The chain links TRBV7-3 to TRBJ1-5; 8 positions agree with TRBD1. V lost 5 bases and J lost 2; bases outside the gene matches: 8. The CDR3 consists of 16 residues. CDR1 is SGHTA and CDR2 is FQGTGA in the germline V gene. The CDR3 is CASSLSGQGGNQPQHF. The CDR3 DNA reads as TGTGCCAGCAGCCTATCTGGACAGGGTGGCAATCAGCCCCAGCATTTT.

The chain is built from TRBV11-2 and TRBJ2-3; D possibly corresponds to TRBD1 (6 bases). V lost 0 bases and J 5 bases, leaving 18 bases between the germline ends. Looked up from germline, CDR1 is SGHAT and CDR2 is FQNNGV. The CDR3 loop spans 17 amino acids. Here the CDR3 reads CASSLERRGRGIDTQYF. DNA of the CDR3: TGTGCCAGCAGCTTAGAGCGCAGGGGCCGTGGTATAGATACGCAGTATTTT.

The chain uses TRBV29-1 and TRBJ1-2; 7 bases align to TRBD1. Germline CDR1 reads SQVTM; CDR2 reads ANQGSEA. The CDR3 has 14 residues. Trimming removed 6 bases from V and 3 bases from J; junction bases left unmatched: 10. The CDR3 here is CSVLSITGDYGYTF. The CDR3 nucleotides read TGCAGCGTGTTATCCATTACAGGGGACTATGGCTACACCTTC.

The V and J genes are TRBV13 and TRBJ1-2, with 7 positions matching TRBD1. V was clipped by 5 bases and J by 3 bases; unmatched bases: 9. Germline CDR1 PRHDT, CDR2 FYEKMQ (reference sequence). CDR3 length: 15 residues. The chain's CDR3 is CASSPQQGKYYGYTF. CDR3 bases: TGTGCCAGCAGCCCGCAACAGGGGAAATACTATGGCTACACCTTC.

The rearrangement uses TRBV7-2 and TRBJ2-7; D is possibly TRBD1 (6 bases). The CDR3 sequence is 16 residues long. The germline V and J ends were trimmed by 2 bases and 6 bases, with 20 bases remaining between them. CDR1 is SGHTA, CDR2 FQGNSA, per germline. CDR3 nucleotide sequence: TGTGCCAGCAGCTTATCTCCCAGGGGCCTAAGGGGCGAGCAGTACTTC. The encoded protein is CASSLSPRGLRGEQYF.

This chain joins TRBV13 and TRBJ2-1, with D unresolved. The germline gives CDR1 PRHDT, CDR2 FYEKMQ (reference sequence). The V end was cut by 5 bases, the J end by 6 bases, with 8 bases between. This CDR3 spans 12 amino acids. The CDR3 sequence is CASSRDRNEQFF. The CDR3 nucleotides are TGTGCCAGCAGCAGGGATCGCAATGAGCAGTTCTTC. Using reference TRBV13 and TRBJ2-1 for the parts outside the CDR3, the full variable domain is AAGVIQSPRHLIKEKRETATLKCYPIPRHDTVYWYQQGPGQDPQFLISFYEKMQSDKGSIPDRFSAQQFSDYHSELNMSSLELGDSALYFCASSRDRNEQFFGPGTRLTVL.

Written as DNA, the CDR3 is TGTGCCAGCAGTTACTCGAATGGGAACACCGGGGAGCTGTTTTTT. The encoded protein is CASSYSNGNTGELFF. The gene calls are TRBV6-5 and TRBJ2-2; D is uncertain. Per the germline V gene, CDR1 is MNHEY and CDR2 is SVGAGI. This CDR3 has 15 amino acids. Trimming took off 0 bases at V and 1 base at J, with 6 bases between the two ends.

This clone was observed a handful of times. The rearrangement links TRBV9 to TRBJ1-1, with TRBD1 matching over 8 bases. This CDR3 spans 12 amino acids. Germline loops: CDR1 SGDLS, CDR2 YYNGEE. Trimming cost V 8 bases and J 1 base; bases outside gene matches: 1. CDR3 nucleotide sequence: TGTGCCAGTGGACAGGGGAACACTGAAGCTTTCTTT. It is translated as CASGQGNTEAFF.

The genes are TRBV25-1 and TRBJ1-1; TRBD1 is a possible D gene (6 bases). Per germline, CDR1 MGHDK and CDR2 SYGVNS. V lost 5 bases and J 0 bases, leaving 16 bases between the germline ends. The length of the CDR3 is 16 residues. As DNA, the CDR3 is TGTGCCAGCAGTTCTGATCAGGGGTTAATGAACACTGAAGCTTTCTTT. It codes for CASSSDQGLMNTEAFF.

This chain uses TRBV27 with TRBJ1-5, with D unresolved. The CDR3 runs 17 residues. V shed 0 bases and J shed 0 bases, with 12 bases lying between them. Germline V CDR1 and CDR2: MNHEY, SMNVEV (reference sequence). Written as DNA, the CDR3 is TGTGCCAGCAGTTTATCTTCCAAGGGTGGTAGCAATCAGCCCCAGCATTTT. Translation: CASSLSSKGGSNQPQHF.

This clone was seen a few times. The chain has TRBV7-9 and TRBJ2-3, with 7 bases that match TRBD1. The junction had 7 bases not matched to a gene; V was cut back by 5 bases and J by 5 bases. Germline CDR1 SEHNR, CDR2 FQNEAQ (reference sequence). The CDR3 contains 14 residues. The CDR3 DNA is TGTGCCAGCAGCCCGGGACAGCCATTAGATACGCAGTATTTT. It is translated as CASSPGQPLDTQYF. Based on the CDR3 plus reference TRBV7-9 and TRBJ2-3, the full variable domain is DTGVSQNPRHKITKRGQNVTFRCDPISEHNRLYWYRQTLGQGPEFLTYFQNEAQLEKSRLLSDRFSAERPKGSFSTLEIQRTEQGDSAMYLCASSPGQPLDTQYFGPGTRLTVL.

This clone occurred a few times. This chain uses TRBV29-1 with TRBJ2-3, with 8 bases fitting TRBD1. The V and J ends lost 4 bases and 2 bases, in that order; junction bases with no gene match: 2. CDR3 size: 13 residues. From germline, CDR1 is SQVTM and CDR2 ANQGSEA. The CDR3 bases are TGCAGCGTTGTCAGGGGGCTCACAGATACGCAGTATTTT. The encoded protein is CSVVRGLTDTQYF.

This chain uses TRBV9 with TRBJ1-2; D is possibly TRBD1 (5 bases). The ends were cut back, 0 bases at V and 8 bases at J, with 17 bases in the middle. Germline CDR1 and CDR2: SGDLS and YYNGEE. The CDR3 totals 15 residues. CDR3 amino acids: CASSVASGSGGGYTF. Written as DNA, the CDR3 is TGTGCCAGCAGCGTAGCTTCCGGGTCCGGGGGAGGCTACACCTTC.

CDR3 region: CASSDEDVRANYGYTF. The DNA for the CDR3 is TGTGCCAGCAGTGACGAGGACGTTCGAGCTAACTATGGCTACACCTTC. The chain carries TRBV2 and TRBJ1-2; D is ambiguous. The CDR3 spans 16 residues. V was pared by 3 bases and J by 0 bases, with 14 bases between. Germline V gene data show CDR1 as SNHLY and CDR2 as FYNNEI.

This chain uses TRBV30 with TRBJ2-2, with a possible D match to TRBD2 (5 bases). Germline V lookup: CDR1 GTSNPN, CDR2 SVGIG (reference sequence). CDR3 length equals 14 residues. Trimming stripped 0 bases from V and 7 bases from J, with 12 bases between. This chain's CDR3 is CAWSVLVDGGELFF. The CDR3 coding sequence is TGTGCCTGGAGTGTACTAGTGGATGGCGGGGAGCTGTTTTTT.